These 13 T cell receptor beta chains were all obtained from the same sample, sequenced in a study of blood T cell repertoires in COVID-19. Generated by immunoSEQ multiplex PCR, the TCRdb table keeps only in-frame clones and is missing some. The sample carries some 50,000 clones, approximately 80% recorded once. The material sequenced was peripheral blood. Every receptor here comes from a man aged 50 or older with acute or convalescent COVID-19.

The count of this clone is one. V is TRBV7-3 and J is TRBJ2-1; TRBD2 matches at 8 bases. The CDR3 totals 19 residues. V trimming: 0 bases; J trimming: 8 bases; junction bases outside the gene matches: 18. Germline CDR1 SGHTA, CDR2 FQGTGA. CDR3 nucleotides: TGTGCCAGCAGCTTAACGACGATAATGTCGGGGGGGCGCTTAGATGAGCAGTTCTTC. Amino acids: CASSLTTIMSGGRLDEQFF.

This clone turned up a few times. The CDR3, as DNA: TGTGCCAGCAGCTTAGCCAGCTCCTATAATTCACCCCTCCACTTT. It codes for CASSLASSYNSPLHF. The V and J genes are TRBV7-9 and TRBJ1-6; D gene ambiguous. V lost 0 bases, J lost 0 bases, and 3 bases lay in between. CDR1 is SEHNR and CDR2 is FQNEAQ in the germline V gene (reference sequence). The CDR3 is 15 amino acids.

CDR3 region: CASTLTGGETQYF. The CDR3 coding sequence is TGTGCCAGCACCTTGACAGGGGGCGAGACCCAGTACTTC. The V call is TRBV12-3 or TRBV12-4, the J call TRBJ2-5; 10 bases are shared with TRBD1. This CDR3 is 13 amino acids long. V shed 7 bases and J 5 bases; nucleotides not matched to a gene: 4.

The chain employs TRBV12-3 or TRBV12-4 and TRBJ2-2; 8 bases are a match to TRBD1. The CDR3 loop spans 12 amino acids. V lost 6 bases and J lost 13; bases outside the gene matches: 7. The CDR3 reads CASSSGTGRLFF. The DNA of the CDR3 is TGTGCCAGCAGCTCCGGGACAGGCAGGCTGTTTTTT.

The chain couples TRBV4-1 to TRBJ1-6; tentatively, D is TRBD1 (5 bases). From germline, CDR1 is MGHRA and CDR2 YSYEKL. This CDR3 is built from 17 residues. V lost 1 base and J 0 bases, leaving 10 bases between the germline ends. CDR3 nucleotides: TGCGCCAGCAGCCAAGGGCGGGGGTCCTCCTATAATTCACCCCTCCACTTT. Translated, it gives CASSQGRGSSYNSPLHF.

The chain joins TRBV27 to TRBJ2-2; 7 nucleotides match TRBD1. CDR1 is MNHEY, CDR2 SMNVEV, per germline (reference sequence). V shed 3 bases and J 9 bases; nucleotides not matched to a gene: 7. CDR3 length equals 14 residues. CDR3 nucleotide sequence: TGTGCCAGCAGTTTTAGGACAGGTTTACGGGAGCTGTTTTTT. Its protein is CASSFRTGLRELFF.

The chain recombines TRBV20-1 with TRBJ2-7; 8 bases agree with TRBD2. Trimming removed 3 bases from V and 4 bases from J; junction bases left unmatched: 5. The CDR3 has 13 amino acids. Per the germline V gene, CDR1 is DFQATT and CDR2 is SNEGSKA (reference sequence). The CDR3 bases are TGCAGTGCTAGTAGCGGGATAGAGTACGAGCAGTACTTC. Encoded protein: CSASSGIEYEQYF.

This rearrangement joins TRBV7-9 to TRBJ2-3; 7 bases agree with TRBD2. CDR1 is SEHNR, CDR2 FQNEAQ, per germline (reference sequence). This CDR3 is built from 16 residues. After removal of 0 bases from V and 0 bases from J, the junction contained 3 bases not matched to a gene. The CDR3 coding sequence is TGTGCCAGCAGCTTAGCCAGCGGGATTAGCACAGATACGCAGTATTTT. Translation: CASSLASGISTDTQYF.

The V gene is TRBV4-1, the J gene TRBJ2-7; D is unclear. The germline V gene has CDR1 MGHRA and CDR2 YSYEKL. This CDR3 spans 13 amino acids. The V end was cut by 1 base, the J end by 3 bases, with 7 bases between. The CDR3 spells CASSQVLSYEQYF. CDR3 DNA sequence: TGCGCCAGCAGCCAAGTGCTCAGCTACGAGCAGTACTTC.

The chain carries TRBV7-8 and TRBJ1-2; TRBD1 might be the D (6 bases). With 7 bases removed from V and 2 bases from J, the gap between germline ends came to 14 bases. Germline CDR1 SGHVS, CDR2 FQNEAQ. The CDR3 spans 14 residues. CDR3 region: CASTSGHLNYGYTF. CDR3 nucleotide sequence: TGTGCCAGCACTTCGGGACACTTAAACTATGGCTACACCTTC.

The chain is built from TRBV14 and TRBJ1-2; D ambiguous. There are 16 residues in the CDR3. Trimming took 3 bases from V and 10 from J, leaving 24 bases between them. CDR1 is SGHDN, CDR2 FVKESK, per germline. Here the CDR3 DNA reads TGTGCCAGCAGCCAGGGTCAGGTTACTGGTTATATCGTCTACACCTTC. This codes for CASSQGQVTGYIVYTF.

This clone is a singleton in its sample. The chain uses TRBV18 and TRBJ2-7, with TRBD2 matching over 10 bases. Germline trimming cut 2 bases from V and 1 base from J; bases unmatched to any gene: 2. Germline CDR1 is KGHSH and CDR2 is LQKENI. The CDR3 spans 15 residues. CDR3 nucleotides: TGTGCCAGCTCACCAGGACTAGCGGATTCCTACGAGCAGTACTTC. It specifies CASSPGLADSYEQYF.

This clone was counted between two and nine times. The chain recombines TRBV4-1 with TRBJ2-7; 11 bases align to TRBD2. Germline loops: CDR1 MGHRA, CDR2 YSYEKL. Trimming cost V 6 bases and J 7 bases; bases outside gene matches: 8. The CDR3 is 14 residues long. For the CDR3, the DNA is TGCGCCAGCAGAATCGGGACTAGCGGATCAGAGCAGTACTTC. Translating it yields CASRIGTSGSEQYF.